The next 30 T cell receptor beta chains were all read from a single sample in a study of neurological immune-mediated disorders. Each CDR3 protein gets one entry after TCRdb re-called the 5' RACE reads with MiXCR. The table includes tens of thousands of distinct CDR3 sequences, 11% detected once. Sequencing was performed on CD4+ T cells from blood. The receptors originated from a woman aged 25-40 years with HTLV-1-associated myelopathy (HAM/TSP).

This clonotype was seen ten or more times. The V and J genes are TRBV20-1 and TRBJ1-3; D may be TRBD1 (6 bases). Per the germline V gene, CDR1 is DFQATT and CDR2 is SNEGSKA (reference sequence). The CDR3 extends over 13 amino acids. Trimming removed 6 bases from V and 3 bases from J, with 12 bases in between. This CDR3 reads CSAGQNYGNTIYF. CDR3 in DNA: TGCAGTGCCGGACAGAATTATGGAAACACCATATATTTT.

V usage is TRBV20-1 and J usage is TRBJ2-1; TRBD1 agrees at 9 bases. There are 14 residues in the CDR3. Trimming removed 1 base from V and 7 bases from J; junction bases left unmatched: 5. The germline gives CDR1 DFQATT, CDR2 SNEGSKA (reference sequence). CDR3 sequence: CSARGTGVGNEQFF. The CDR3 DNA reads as TGCAGTGCTAGAGGGACAGGGGTGGGTAATGAGCAGTTCTTC.

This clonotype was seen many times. The CDR3 loop reads CASSAQEGAYNEQFF. CDR3 nucleotides: TGTGCCAGCAGCGCTCAGGAGGGGGCCTACAATGAGCAGTTCTTC. The chain employs TRBV12-3 or TRBV12-4 and TRBJ2-1; TRBD1 or TRBD2 may be the D gene (6 bases each). Trimming took off 6 bases at V and 2 bases at J, with 14 bases between the two ends. The CDR3 covers 15 residues.

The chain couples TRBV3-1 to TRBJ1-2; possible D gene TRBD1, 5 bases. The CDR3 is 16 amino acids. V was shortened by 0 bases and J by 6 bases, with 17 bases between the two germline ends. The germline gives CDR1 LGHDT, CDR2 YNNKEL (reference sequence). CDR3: CASSQDRYRQSHGYTF. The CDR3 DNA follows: TGTGCCAGCAGCCAAGATCGATACCGACAGTCGCATGGCTACACCTTC.

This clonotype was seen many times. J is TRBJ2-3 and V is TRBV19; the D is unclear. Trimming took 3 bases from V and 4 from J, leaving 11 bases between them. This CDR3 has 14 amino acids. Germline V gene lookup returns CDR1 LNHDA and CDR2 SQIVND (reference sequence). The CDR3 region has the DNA TGTGCCAGTAGTATCTACCGATGGCCAGATACGCAGTATTTT. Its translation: CASSIYRWPDTQYF.

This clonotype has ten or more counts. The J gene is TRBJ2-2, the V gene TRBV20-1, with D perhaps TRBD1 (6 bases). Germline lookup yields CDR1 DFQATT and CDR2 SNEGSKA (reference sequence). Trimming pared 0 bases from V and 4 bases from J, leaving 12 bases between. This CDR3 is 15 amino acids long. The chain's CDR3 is CSARDEGRGTGELFF. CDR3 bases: TGCAGTGCTAGAGATGAAGGCAGGGGCACCGGGGAGCTGTTTTTT.

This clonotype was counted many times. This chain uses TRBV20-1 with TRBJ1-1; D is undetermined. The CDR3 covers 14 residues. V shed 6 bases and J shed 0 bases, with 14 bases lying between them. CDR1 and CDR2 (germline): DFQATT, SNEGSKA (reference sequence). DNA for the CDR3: TGCAGTGCCTTAGACTCGATCATGAACACTGAAGCTTTCTTT. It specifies CSALDSIMNTEAFF.

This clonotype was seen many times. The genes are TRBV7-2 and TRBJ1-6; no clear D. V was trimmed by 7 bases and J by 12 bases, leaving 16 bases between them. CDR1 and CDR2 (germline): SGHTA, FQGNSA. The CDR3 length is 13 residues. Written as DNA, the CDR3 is TGTGCCAGCAACGACACACCCCGGAGACCCCTCCACTTT. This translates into CASNDTPRRPLHF. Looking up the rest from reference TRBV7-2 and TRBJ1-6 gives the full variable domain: GAGVSQSPSNKVTEKGKDVELRCDPISGHTALYWYRQSLGQGLEFLIYFQGNSAPDKSGLPSDRFSAERTGGSVSTLTIQRTQQEDSAVYLCASNDTPRRPLHFGNGTRLTVT.

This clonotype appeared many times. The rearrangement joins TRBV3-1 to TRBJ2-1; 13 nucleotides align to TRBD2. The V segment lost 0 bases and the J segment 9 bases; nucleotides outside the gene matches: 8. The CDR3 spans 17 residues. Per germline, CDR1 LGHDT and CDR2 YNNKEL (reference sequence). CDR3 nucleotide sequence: TGTGCCAGCAGCCAAGATCTCACTAGCGGGGGGGCTCTTGAGCAGTTCTTC. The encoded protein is CASSQDLTSGGALEQFF.

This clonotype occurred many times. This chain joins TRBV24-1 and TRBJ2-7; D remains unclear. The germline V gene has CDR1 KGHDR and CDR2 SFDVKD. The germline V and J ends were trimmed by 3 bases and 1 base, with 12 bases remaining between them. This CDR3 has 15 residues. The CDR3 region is CATSDPRDGSYEQYF. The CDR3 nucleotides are TGTGCCACCAGTGATCCAAGAGACGGTTCCTACGAGCAGTACTTC.

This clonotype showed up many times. The CDR3 coding sequence is TGTGCCAGCAGTTACGACGGGGGGACCTCCTACGAGCAGTACTTC. Protein: CASSYDGGTSYEQYF. The chain links TRBV6-2 or TRBV6-3 to TRBJ2-7; 7 nucleotides match TRBD2. Trimming removed 2 bases from V and 0 bases from J; junction bases left unmatched: 4. The CDR3 consists of 15 residues. CDR1 MNHEY and CDR2 SVGEGT come from the germline V gene.

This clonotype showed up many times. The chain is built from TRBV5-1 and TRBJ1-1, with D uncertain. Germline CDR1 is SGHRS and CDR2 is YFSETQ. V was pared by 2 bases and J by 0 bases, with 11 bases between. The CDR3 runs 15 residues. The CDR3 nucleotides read TGCGCCAGCAGCTTTTCCAGTAACATGAACACTGAAGCTTTCTTT. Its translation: CASSFSSNMNTEAFF.

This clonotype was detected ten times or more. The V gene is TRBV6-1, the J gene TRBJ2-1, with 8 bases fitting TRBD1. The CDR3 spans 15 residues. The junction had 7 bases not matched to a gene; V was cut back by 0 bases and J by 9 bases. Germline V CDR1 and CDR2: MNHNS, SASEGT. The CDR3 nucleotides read TGTGCCAGCAGTGAAGCAGGACAGGGTTCTGTTGAGCAGTTCTTC. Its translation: CASSEAGQGSVEQFF.

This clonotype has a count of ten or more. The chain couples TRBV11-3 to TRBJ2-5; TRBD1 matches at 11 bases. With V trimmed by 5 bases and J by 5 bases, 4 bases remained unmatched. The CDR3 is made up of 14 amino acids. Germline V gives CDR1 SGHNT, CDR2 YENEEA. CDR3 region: CASSRTGGWETQYF. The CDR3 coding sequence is TGTGCCAGCAGCAGGACAGGGGGCTGGGAGACCCAGTACTTC.

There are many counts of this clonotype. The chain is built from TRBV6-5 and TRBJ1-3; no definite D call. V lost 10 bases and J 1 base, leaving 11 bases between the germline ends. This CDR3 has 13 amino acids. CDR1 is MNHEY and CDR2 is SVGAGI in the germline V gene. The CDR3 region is CATLARSGNTIYF. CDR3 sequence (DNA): TGTGCCACCCTGGCACGTTCTGGAAACACCATATATTTT.

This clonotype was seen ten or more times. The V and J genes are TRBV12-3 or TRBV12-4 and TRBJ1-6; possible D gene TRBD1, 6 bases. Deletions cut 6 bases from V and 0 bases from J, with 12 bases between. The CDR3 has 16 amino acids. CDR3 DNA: TGTGCCAGCAGCCCCCGAGGGGGCTCCTATAATTCACCCCTCCACTTT. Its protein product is CASSPRGGSYNSPLHF.

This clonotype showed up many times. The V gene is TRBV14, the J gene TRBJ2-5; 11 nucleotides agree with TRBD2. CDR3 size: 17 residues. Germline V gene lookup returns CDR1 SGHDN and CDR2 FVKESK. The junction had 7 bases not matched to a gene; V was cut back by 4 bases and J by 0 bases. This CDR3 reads CASSLGLAVSYQETQYF. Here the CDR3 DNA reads TGTGCCAGCAGCCTGGGACTAGCGGTGTCGTACCAAGAGACCCAGTACTTC.

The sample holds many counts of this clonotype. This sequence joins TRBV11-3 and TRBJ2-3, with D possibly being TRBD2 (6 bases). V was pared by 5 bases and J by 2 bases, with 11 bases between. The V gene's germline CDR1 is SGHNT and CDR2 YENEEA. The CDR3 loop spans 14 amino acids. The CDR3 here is CASSPGGVTDTQYF. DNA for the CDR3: TGTGCCAGCAGCCCCGGGGGAGTCACAGATACGCAGTATTTT.

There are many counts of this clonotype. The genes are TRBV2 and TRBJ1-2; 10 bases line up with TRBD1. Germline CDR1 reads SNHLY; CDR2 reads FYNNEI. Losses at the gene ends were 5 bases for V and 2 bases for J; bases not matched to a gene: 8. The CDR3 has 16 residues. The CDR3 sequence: CASSNPGQGVNYGYTF. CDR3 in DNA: TGTGCCAGCAGTAACCCCGGACAGGGGGTAAACTATGGCTACACCTTC. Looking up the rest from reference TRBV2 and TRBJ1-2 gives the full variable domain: EPEVTQTPSHQVTQMGQEVILRCVPISNHLYFYWYRQILGQKVEFLVSFYNNEISEKSEIFDDQFSVERPDGSNFTLKIRSTKLEDSAMYFCASSNPGQGVNYGYTFGSGTRLTVV.

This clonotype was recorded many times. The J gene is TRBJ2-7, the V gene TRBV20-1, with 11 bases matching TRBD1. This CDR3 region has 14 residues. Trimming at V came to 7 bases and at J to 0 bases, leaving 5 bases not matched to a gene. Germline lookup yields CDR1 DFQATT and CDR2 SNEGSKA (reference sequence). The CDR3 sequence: CSVPGQGVSYEQYF. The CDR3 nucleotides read TGCAGTGTCCCGGGACAGGGGGTCTCCTACGAGCAGTACTTC.

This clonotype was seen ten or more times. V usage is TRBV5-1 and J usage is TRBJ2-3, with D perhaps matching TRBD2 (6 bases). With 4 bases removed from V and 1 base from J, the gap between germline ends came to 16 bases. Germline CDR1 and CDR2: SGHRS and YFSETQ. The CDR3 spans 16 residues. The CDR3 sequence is CASSVPTRHGTDTQYF. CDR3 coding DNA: TGCGCCAGCAGCGTCCCGACTAGACACGGCACAGATACGCAGTATTTT.

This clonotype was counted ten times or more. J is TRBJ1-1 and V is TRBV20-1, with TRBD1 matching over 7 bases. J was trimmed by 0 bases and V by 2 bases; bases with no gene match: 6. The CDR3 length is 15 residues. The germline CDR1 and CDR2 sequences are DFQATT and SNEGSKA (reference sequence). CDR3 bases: TGCAGTGCTAGAAAAGGGGGCGGGATGAACACTGAAGCTTTCTTT. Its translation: CSARKGGGMNTEAFF.

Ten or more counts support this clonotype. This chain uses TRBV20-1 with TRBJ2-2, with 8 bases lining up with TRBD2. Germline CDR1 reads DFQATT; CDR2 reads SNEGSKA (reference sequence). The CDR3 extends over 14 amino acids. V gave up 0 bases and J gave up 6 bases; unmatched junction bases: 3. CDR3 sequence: CSARDLAGAGELFF. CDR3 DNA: TGCAGTGCTAGAGATCTAGCGGGTGCCGGGGAGCTGTTTTTT.

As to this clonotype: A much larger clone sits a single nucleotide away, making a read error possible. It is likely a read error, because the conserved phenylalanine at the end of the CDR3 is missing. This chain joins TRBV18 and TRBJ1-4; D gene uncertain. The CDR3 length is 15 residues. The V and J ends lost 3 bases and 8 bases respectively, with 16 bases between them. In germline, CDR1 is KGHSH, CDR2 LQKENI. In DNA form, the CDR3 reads TGTGCCAGCTCACCCGGAACTGGGCTAGGGGAAAAACTGTTTCTT. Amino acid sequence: CASSPGTGLGEKLFL.

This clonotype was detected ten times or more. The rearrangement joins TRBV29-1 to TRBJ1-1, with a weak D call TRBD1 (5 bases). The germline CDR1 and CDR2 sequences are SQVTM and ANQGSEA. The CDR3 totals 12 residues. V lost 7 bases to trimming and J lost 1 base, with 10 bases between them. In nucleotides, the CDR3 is TGCAGCGCCGGCGGGACGAACACTGAAGCTTTCTTT. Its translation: CSAGGTNTEAFF.

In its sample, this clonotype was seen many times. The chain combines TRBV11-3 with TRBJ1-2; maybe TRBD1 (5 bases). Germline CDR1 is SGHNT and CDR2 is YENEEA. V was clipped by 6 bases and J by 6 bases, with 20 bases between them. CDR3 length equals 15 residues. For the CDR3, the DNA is TGTGCCAGCAGTGGCAAAGGGACGTATTGGGATGGCTACACCTTC. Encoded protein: CASSGKGTYWDGYTF.

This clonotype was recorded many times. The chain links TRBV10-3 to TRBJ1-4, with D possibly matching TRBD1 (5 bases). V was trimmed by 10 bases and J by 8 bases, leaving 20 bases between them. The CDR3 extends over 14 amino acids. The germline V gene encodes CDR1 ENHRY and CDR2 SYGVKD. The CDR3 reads CATSAGTRGEKLFF. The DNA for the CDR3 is TGTGCCACCTCTGCGGGGACTCGGGGAGAAAAACTGTTTTTT.

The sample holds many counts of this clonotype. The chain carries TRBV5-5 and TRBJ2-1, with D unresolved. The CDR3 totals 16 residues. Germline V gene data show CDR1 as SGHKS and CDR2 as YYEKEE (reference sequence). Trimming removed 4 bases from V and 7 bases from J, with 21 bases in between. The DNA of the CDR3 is TGTGCCAGCAGCCTACCCTCGACGGCACTAACTAATGAGCAGTTCTTC. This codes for CASSLPSTALTNEQFF.

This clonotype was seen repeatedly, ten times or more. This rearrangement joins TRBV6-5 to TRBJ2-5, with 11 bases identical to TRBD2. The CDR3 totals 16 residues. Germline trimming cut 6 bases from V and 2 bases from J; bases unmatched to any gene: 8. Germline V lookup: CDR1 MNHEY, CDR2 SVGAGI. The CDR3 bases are TGTGCCAGCAGCTATGCCGGGACTAGCGGACAAGAGACCCAGTACTTC. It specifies CASSYAGTSGQETQYF.

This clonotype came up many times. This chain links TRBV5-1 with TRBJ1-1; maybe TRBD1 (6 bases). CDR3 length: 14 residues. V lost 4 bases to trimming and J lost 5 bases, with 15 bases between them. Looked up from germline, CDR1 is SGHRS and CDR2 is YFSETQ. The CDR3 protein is CASSGQQGGTEAFF. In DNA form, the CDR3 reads TGCGCCAGCAGCGGGCAACAGGGAGGTACTGAAGCTTTCTTT.